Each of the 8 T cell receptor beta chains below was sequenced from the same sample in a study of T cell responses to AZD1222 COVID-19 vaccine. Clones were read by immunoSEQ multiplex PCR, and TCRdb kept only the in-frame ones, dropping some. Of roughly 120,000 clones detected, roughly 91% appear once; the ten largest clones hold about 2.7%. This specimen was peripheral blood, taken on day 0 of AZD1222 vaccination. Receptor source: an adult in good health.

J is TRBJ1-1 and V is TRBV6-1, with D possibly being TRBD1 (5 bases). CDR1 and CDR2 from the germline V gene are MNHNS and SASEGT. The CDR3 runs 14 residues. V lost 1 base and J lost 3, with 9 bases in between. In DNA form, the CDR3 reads TGTGCCAGCAGTGAAGATCGGGGGGACACTGAAGCTTTCTTT. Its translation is CASSEDRGDTEAFF.

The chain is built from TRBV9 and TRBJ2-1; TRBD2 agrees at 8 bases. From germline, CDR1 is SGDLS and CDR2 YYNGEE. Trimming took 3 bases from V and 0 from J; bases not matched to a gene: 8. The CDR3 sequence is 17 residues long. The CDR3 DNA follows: TGTGCCAGCAGCGCCCCGGGAGGGGCGAGCTCCTACAATGAGCAGTTCTTC. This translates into CASSAPGGASSYNEQFF.

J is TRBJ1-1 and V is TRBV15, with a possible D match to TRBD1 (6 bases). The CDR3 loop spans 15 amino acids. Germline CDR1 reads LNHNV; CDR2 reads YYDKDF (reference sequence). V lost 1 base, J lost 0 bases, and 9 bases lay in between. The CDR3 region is CATSRARGLNTEAFF. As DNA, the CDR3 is TGTGCCACCAGCAGAGCCAGGGGCCTGAACACTGAAGCTTTCTTT.

CDR3 in DNA: TGTGCCAGCAGCTTAGGGTCTGGACTAGCGGGGGCGAACGAGCAGTACTTC. Encoded protein: CASSLGSGLAGANEQYF. The genes are TRBV7-9 and TRBJ2-7; 13 bases fit TRBD2. Germline V gives CDR1 SEHNR, CDR2 FQNEAQ (reference sequence). The junction had 8 bases not matched to a gene; V was cut back by 1 base and J by 5 bases. This CDR3 region has 17 residues.

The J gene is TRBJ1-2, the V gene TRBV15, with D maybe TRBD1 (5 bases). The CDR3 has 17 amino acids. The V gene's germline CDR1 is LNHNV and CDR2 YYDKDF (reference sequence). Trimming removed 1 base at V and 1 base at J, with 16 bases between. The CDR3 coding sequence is TGTGCCACCAGCAGAGTAATAGGGGCGAGTCATAACTATGGCTACACCTTC. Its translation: CATSRVIGASHNYGYTF.

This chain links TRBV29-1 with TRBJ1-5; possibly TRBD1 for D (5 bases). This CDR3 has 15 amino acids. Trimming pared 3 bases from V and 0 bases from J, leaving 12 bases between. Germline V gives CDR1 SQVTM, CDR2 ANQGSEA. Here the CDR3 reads CSVERATDSNQPQHF. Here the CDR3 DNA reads TGCAGCGTTGAGCGGGCGACAGATAGCAATCAGCCCCAGCATTTT.

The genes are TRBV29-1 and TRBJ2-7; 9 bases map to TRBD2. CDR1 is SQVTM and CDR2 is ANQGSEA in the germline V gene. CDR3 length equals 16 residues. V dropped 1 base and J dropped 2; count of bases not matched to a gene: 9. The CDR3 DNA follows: TGCAGCGTTGAAGGGGGGGCTAGCGGGAAAACCTACGAGCAGTACTTC. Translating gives CSVEGGASGKTYEQYF.

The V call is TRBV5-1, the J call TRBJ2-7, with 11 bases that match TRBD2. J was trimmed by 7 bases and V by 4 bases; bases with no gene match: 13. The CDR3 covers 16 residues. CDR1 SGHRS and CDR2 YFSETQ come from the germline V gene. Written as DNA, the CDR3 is TGCGCCAGCAGCCTGGATAATCTAGCGGGGGGTTTGGAGCAGTACTTC. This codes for CASSLDNLAGGLEQYF.